One sample yielded the 9 T cell receptor beta chains listed below, sequenced in a study of read filtering for tumor transcriptome and immune sequencing. Molecular barcoded adaptors covering alpha/delta and beta/gamma chains were used on about 0.4 ug RNA. TCRdb redid the calling of the reads with MiXCR, one entry per CDR3 protein. The sample lists 30,000 to 40,000 distinct CDR3 sequences; 14% were seen once. The sequencing input was a population of CD138-negative cells sorted from bone marrow. The receptors were sampled from a donor at least 40 years old with multiple myeloma.

This clonotype was recorded many times. This CDR3 reads CASSYRPGLAGSTDTQYF. CDR3 sequence (DNA): TGTGCCAGCAGCTATAGACCGGGACTAGCGGGGAGCACAGATACGCAGTATTTT. V is TRBV6-5 and J is TRBJ2-3, with 13 bases fitting TRBD2. Looked up from germline, CDR1 is MNHEY and CDR2 is SVGAGI. V gave up 6 bases and J gave up 0 bases; unmatched junction bases: 9. The CDR3 consists of 18 residues.

This chain uses TRBV7-2 with TRBJ2-7; D is perhaps TRBD1 (5 bases). V dropped 2 bases and J dropped 0 bases, with 11 bases sitting between them. In germline, CDR1 is SGHTA, CDR2 FQGNSA. CDR3 size: 15 residues. The CDR3 sequence: CASSLQGESSYEQYF. In DNA, the CDR3 is TGTGCCAGCAGCTTACAAGGGGAAAGCTCCTACGAGCAGTACTTC.

There are many counts of this clonotype. The CDR3, as DNA: TGCAGTGCTTACCAGGAGAGCACTAATGAAAAACTGTTTTTT. It codes for CSAYQESTNEKLFF. The gene calls are TRBV20-1 and TRBJ1-4; D is ambiguous. Deletions cut 5 bases from V and 2 bases from J, with 12 bases between. The length of the CDR3 is 14 residues. Germline lookup yields CDR1 DFQATT and CDR2 SNEGSKA (reference sequence).

This clonotype has ten or more counts. The V gene is TRBV5-1, the J gene TRBJ2-3; D is perhaps TRBD1 (7 bases). V was shortened by 7 bases and J by 1 base, with 13 bases between the two germline ends. There are 14 residues in the CDR3. The germline gives CDR1 SGHRS, CDR2 YFSETQ. In DNA, the CDR3 is TGCGCCAGCGCCGCGGGACAGCGCACAGATACGCAGTATTTT. Residues: CASAAGQRTDTQYF.

This clonotype was observed many times. V is TRBV4-1 and J is TRBJ2-1; 9 bases fit TRBD2. Looked up from germline, CDR1 is MGHRA and CDR2 is YSYEKL. The CDR3 loop spans 15 amino acids. V dropped 5 bases and J dropped 8; count of bases not matched to a gene: 10. The CDR3 spells CASSAQRGAIDEQFF. Written as DNA, the CDR3 is TGCGCCAGCAGCGCGCAGCGGGGGGCCATAGATGAGCAGTTCTTC.

This clonotype was counted many times. The chain recombines TRBV20-1 with TRBJ1-1; 8 nucleotides align to TRBD1. CDR1 and CDR2 (germline): DFQATT, SNEGSKA (reference sequence). The CDR3 loop spans 13 amino acids. Trimming took 6 bases from V and 7 from J; bases not matched to a gene: 10. The CDR3 sequence is CSASPGGFSEAFF. Written as DNA, the CDR3 is TGCAGTGCAAGTCCAGGGGGCTTTAGTGAAGCTTTCTTT.

The chain combines TRBV6-5 with TRBJ2-5; TRBD1 aligns across 7 bases. This CDR3 spans 13 amino acids. The V gene's germline CDR1 is MNHEY and CDR2 SVGAGI. V was clipped by 5 bases and J by 9 bases; unmatched bases: 9. The CDR3, as DNA: TGTGCCAGCAGTCCGGACAGGCGAGGGGCCCAGTACTTC. It encodes CASSPDRRGAQYF.

V and J are TRBV5-1 and TRBJ1-5; D unclear. Trimming removed 0 bases at V and 2 bases at J, with 12 bases between. Germline assignment: CDR1 SGHRS and CDR2 YFSETQ. CDR3 size: 16 residues. CDR3 bases: TGCGCCAGCAGCTTGGGTGGGTTAAACGGCAATCAGCCCCAGCATTTT. The encoded protein is CASSLGGLNGNQPQHF.

This clonotype was recorded at least ten times. This rearrangement joins TRBV7-9 to TRBJ1-2; D ambiguous. The germline V gene has CDR1 SEHNR and CDR2 FQNEAQ (reference sequence). V lost 3 bases to trimming and J lost 0 bases, with 23 bases between them. The CDR3 spans 19 residues. CDR3 in amino acids: CASSFGPGSPQAANYGYTF. The CDR3 DNA sequence: TGTGCCAGCAGCTTCGGTCCTGGAAGTCCCCAGGCAGCTAACTATGGCTACACCTTC.